This T cell receptor (beta chain) was recovered during a study of cytomegalovirus exposure and HLA in healthy donors. It was with 60 Vbeta and 13 Jbeta primers that the PCR ran. Some clones are missing from TCRdb's copy, which holds only in-frame ones; the method was immunoSEQ multiplex PCR. The data show 95,000 to 150,000 clones, with roughly 66% seen just once and approximately 1.5% held by the top ten. The TCR was taken from a man aged 18 to 30 in good health and CMV-seronegative. Sequencing was carried out using PBMCs.

The CDR3 reads CASSGLAGVLLSEQFF. The CDR3 DNA reads TGTGCCAGCAGTGGCCTAGCGGGAGTATTGTTGAGTGAGCAGTTCTTC. V gene TRBV25-1 combines with J gene TRBJ2-1; TRBD2 matches at 10 bases. The CDR3 totals 16 residues. The ends lost 4 bases at V and 9 bases at J; junction bases unmatched: 12. Germline V gene lookup returns CDR1 MGHDK and CDR2 SYGVNS.